This T cell receptor (beta chain) was observed in a study of identical twins. V lost 6 bases and J lost 14, with 8 bases in between. From germline, CDR1 is SNHLY and CDR2 FYNNEI. The CDR3 consists of 10 residues. TCRdb fed the 5' RACE reads into MiXCR, producing one record per CDR3 protein. The table records around 1.7 million distinct CDR3 sequences, about 30% of them present only once. This TCR was recovered from a newborn girl in good health. The V and J genes are TRBV2 and TRBJ1-6, with D uncertain. The sequenced sample consisted of cord blood. CDR3 protein: CASRSRSLHF. The CDR3 bases are TGTGCCAGCAGGTCCAGGTCCCTCCACTTT.